The 25 T cell receptor beta chains listed next were all sequenced from one sample in a study of shared clonotypes between healthy human individuals. CD8 cells regarded as naive lacked CD45RO, were positively chosen for CCR7, and omitted terminally differentiated effector memory CD45RA+ cells. Produced via immunoSEQ multiplex PCR; TCRdb's table is partial and in-frame only. This table holds about 590,000 clones, nearly 97% found once. The source material was naive CD8+ T cells sorted from blood. Source of these receptors: a woman in her 30s in good health.

This clone was detected only a few times. V gene TRBV2 combines with J gene TRBJ2-6, with 7 nucleotides matching TRBD1. The CDR3 loop spans 16 amino acids. From germline, CDR1 is SNHLY and CDR2 FYNNEI. Trimming at V came to 5 bases and at J to 0 bases, leaving 4 bases not matched to a gene. The CDR3 DNA sequence: TGTGCCAGCAGTAGAGGGACAGTCTCTGGGGCCAACGTCCTGACTTTC. It translates to CASSRGTVSGANVLTF.

This clone showed up just once. J is TRBJ2-3 and V is TRBV27; TRBD2 is a possible D gene (6 bases). Germline V lookup: CDR1 MNHEY, CDR2 SMNVEV (reference sequence). V dropped 3 bases and J dropped 5 bases, with 15 bases sitting between them. The CDR3 covers 15 residues. In DNA, the CDR3 is TGTGCCAGCAGTTTGACTAGTTCGGCAGGAGATACGCAGTATTTT. Translated, it gives CASSLTSSAGDTQYF.

The chain uses TRBV5-1 and TRBJ2-7; D remains unclear. The V and J ends lost 5 bases and 6 bases respectively, with 24 bases between them. CDR1 is SGHRS and CDR2 is YFSETQ in the germline V gene. The CDR3 consists of 16 residues. CDR3: CASSEGQRGEQGEQYF. CDR3 nucleotides: TGCGCCAGCAGTGAAGGCCAGCGAGGAGAGCAAGGCGAGCAGTACTTC.

The chain links TRBV7-9 to TRBJ2-3, with D unresolved. V gave up 5 bases and J gave up 3 bases, with 15 bases separating them. The CDR3 is made up of 15 amino acids. The V gene's germline CDR1 is SEHNR and CDR2 FQNEAQ (reference sequence). Written as DNA, the CDR3 is TGTGCCAGCAGCCCTGCAGTTGCCACTACAGATACGCAGTATTTT. Translating gives CASSPAVATTDTQYF.

The chain joins TRBV15 to TRBJ1-2; no clear D gene. Germline CDR1 LNHNV, CDR2 YYDKDF (reference sequence). V was clipped by 1 base and J by 5 bases, with 2 bases between them. This CDR3 is 11 amino acids long. The chain's CDR3 is CATSRGYGYTF. The DNA for the CDR3 is TGTGCCACCAGCAGAGGGTATGGCTACACCTTC.

The chain has TRBV2 and TRBJ2-7, with D unresolved. The CDR3 has 13 residues. Trimming cost V 8 bases and J 0 bases, with 11 bases left between them. CDR1 is SNHLY, CDR2 FYNNEI, per germline. CDR3 protein: CASLQEPSYEQYF. The CDR3 DNA reads TGTGCCAGCCTCCAGGAGCCCTCCTACGAGCAGTACTTC.

The J gene is TRBJ2-7, the V gene TRBV9, with no clear D. CDR1 and CDR2 from the germline V gene are SGDLS and YYNGEE. Trimming removed 0 bases at V and 0 bases at J, with 10 bases between. The CDR3 consists of 15 residues. CDR3 DNA sequence: TGTGCCAGCAGCGTAGGGGGAATTAGCTCCTACGAGCAGTACTTC. Its protein product is CASSVGGISSYEQYF.

This clone has a single count. J is TRBJ1-5 and V is TRBV11-2; D remains unclear. CDR1 and CDR2 from the germline V gene are SGHAT and FQNNGV. With 1 base removed from V and 9 bases from J, the gap between germline ends came to 13 bases. The CDR3 is 14 residues long. This CDR3 reads CASSLGGSKWPQHF. The CDR3 DNA reads as TGTGCCAGCAGCTTAGGTGGCAGTAAGTGGCCCCAGCATTTT.

This clone was recorded once. Other nucleotide sequences in the sample specify the same CDR3. The V gene is TRBV7-9, the J gene TRBJ2-5; the match to TRBD2 covers 10 bases. The CDR3 length is 16 residues. Germline values: CDR1 SEHNR, CDR2 FQNEAQ (reference sequence). The V segment lost 1 base and the J segment 5 bases; nucleotides outside the gene matches: 7. CDR3 region: CASSLGLAGVGETQYF. The CDR3, as DNA: TGTGCCAGCAGCTTAGGGCTAGCGGGAGTCGGGGAGACCCAGTACTTC.

Only a few counts were recorded for this clone. This rearrangement joins TRBV10-3 to TRBJ1-1; D uncertain. The V gene's germline CDR1 is ENHRY and CDR2 SYGVKD. With 0 bases removed from V and 11 bases from J, the gap between germline ends came to 10 bases. The CDR3 length is 12 residues. The CDR3: CAISESPINAFF. For the CDR3, the DNA is TGTGCCATCAGTGAGTCGCCCATCAATGCTTTCTTT.

V and J are TRBV28 and TRBJ2-1; 12 nucleotides line up with TRBD2. With 5 bases clipped from V and 7 bases from J, the junction kept 9 bases outside the gene matches. Looked up from germline, CDR1 is MDHEN and CDR2 is SYDVKM. The CDR3 has 16 amino acids. The DNA for the CDR3 is TGTGCCAGCAGTCGAGAGGGACTAGCGGGCCTAAATGAGCAGTTCTTC. Translation gives CASSREGLAGLNEQFF.

Remarks on this clone: The sample carries other DNA sequences with the same CDR3. The gene calls are TRBV27 and TRBJ2-7; 7 nucleotides agree with TRBD1. This CDR3 is 13 amino acids long. CDR1 and CDR2 (germline): MNHEY, SMNVEV (reference sequence). V shed 3 bases and J 2 bases; nucleotides not matched to a gene: 1. CDR3 DNA sequence: TGTGCCAGCAGTTTTGGACAGGCCTACGAGCAGTACTTC. This encodes CASSFGQAYEQYF.

The rearrangement uses TRBV28 and TRBJ2-7, with a possible D match to TRBD1 (6 bases). CDR3 length: 17 amino acids. The germline V gene encodes CDR1 MDHEN and CDR2 SYDVKM. Trimming took 11 bases from V and 0 from J, leaving 26 bases between them. CDR3 in amino acids: CAVQGGKRIASSYEQYF. CDR3 DNA: TGTGCCGTGCAAGGGGGAAAAAGAATAGCGAGCTCCTACGAGCAGTACTTC.

The V gene is TRBV9, the J gene TRBJ2-4; tentative D call: TRBD1 (6 bases). Germline V gene data show CDR1 as SGDLS and CDR2 as YYNGEE. V shed 4 bases and J shed 8 bases, with 13 bases lying between them. The CDR3 length is 13 residues. The CDR3: CASSQGQMDIQYF. In nucleotides, the CDR3 is TGTGCCAGCAGCCAAGGACAGATGGACATTCAGTACTTC.

This clone was observed a handful of times. The genes are TRBV14 and TRBJ1-4, with D uncertain. Germline V gene sequence: CDR1 SGHDN, CDR2 FVKESK. This CDR3 contains 13 residues. The V end lost 4 bases, the J end lost 8 bases, and 11 bases lay between the germline ends. CDR3 DNA sequence: TGTGCCAGCAGCCTCAGTGCGCTGGAAAAACTGTTTTTT. The encoded protein is CASSLSALEKLFF.

The rearrangement uses TRBV4-1 and TRBJ2-7, with TRBD1 as a possible D gene (5 bases). V shed 2 bases and J shed 4 bases, with 15 bases lying between them. Germline V gene sequence: CDR1 MGHRA, CDR2 YSYEKL. The CDR3 length is 15 residues. The CDR3 protein is CASSQKLTATYEQYF. CDR3 bases: TGCGCCAGCAGCCAAAAATTGACAGCCACATACGAGCAGTACTTC.

This chain connects TRBV5-4 to TRBJ2-2; TRBD1 agrees at 12 bases. The CDR3 is made up of 17 amino acids. The germline V gene has CDR1 SGHNT and CDR2 YYREEE (reference sequence). With 7 bases clipped from V and 4 bases from J, the junction kept 11 bases outside the gene matches. The CDR3 DNA reads as TGTGCCAGCCGATCCGGGACAGGGGGCGCAGGCACCGGGGAGCTGTTTTTT. As protein: CASRSGTGGAGTGELFF.

In its sample, this clone was seen once. An end of the junction does not agree with germline; a read error may underlie this. V usage is TRBV11-1 and J usage is TRBJ2-7, with 7 bases identical to TRBD1. Per the germline V gene, CDR1 is SGHAT and CDR2 is FQDESV (reference sequence). This CDR3 has 15 residues. This chain's CDR3 is CASSPPVLDRFALRF. The CDR3 DNA follows: TGTGCCAGCAGCCCCCCGGTCCTGGACAGGTTCGCCTTGCGCTTC. Looking up the rest from reference TRBV11-1 and TRBJ2-7 gives the full variable domain: EAEVAQSPRYKITEKSQAVAFWCDPISGHATLYWYRQILGQGPELLVQFQDESVVDDSQLPKDRFSAERLKGVDSTLKIQPAELGDSAMYLCASSPPVLDRFALRFGPGTRLTVT.

This rearrangement joins TRBV6-1 to TRBJ1-5; a possible D gene is TRBD1 (5 bases). The CDR3 covers 18 residues. The germline V gene encodes CDR1 MNHNS and CDR2 SASEGT. Between the trimmed V and J ends, which lost 0 bases and 7 bases, there was a span of 22 bases. CDR3: CASSEARQGGYIKQPQHF. The CDR3 nucleotides are TGTGCCAGCAGTGAAGCGAGGCAGGGCGGTTACATCAAGCAGCCCCAGCATTTT.

This chain links TRBV28 with TRBJ2-7; 11 nucleotides line up with TRBD1. This CDR3 region has 16 residues. Germline CDR1 MDHEN, CDR2 SYDVKM. V gave up 3 bases and J gave up 5 bases; unmatched junction bases: 9. This CDR3 is CASSFKDRGHKNEQYF. CDR3 nucleotide sequence: TGTGCCAGCAGTTTCAAGGACAGGGGGCATAAGAACGAGCAGTACTTC.

As to this clone: This CDR3 is also generated by other DNA sequences in the sample. The J gene is TRBJ2-7, the V gene TRBV19, with D maybe TRBD1 (6 bases). Germline CDR1 and CDR2: LNHDA and SQIVND (reference sequence). This CDR3 region has 13 residues. The V gene lost 3 bases and the J gene lost 2 bases, with 8 bases spanning the gap. Here the CDR3 reads CASSISGAYEQYF. DNA of the CDR3: TGTGCCAGTAGTATTTCAGGGGCCTACGAGCAGTACTTC. Variable domain in full (rest from reference TRBV19 and TRBJ2-7): DGGITQSPKYLFRKEGQNVTLSCEQNLNHDAMYWYRQDPGQGLRLIYYSQIVNDFQKGDIAEGYSVSREKKESFPLTVTSAQKNPTAFYLCASSISGAYEQYFGPGTRLTVT.

Only one count was recorded for this clone. This chain uses TRBV27 with TRBJ1-1, with D hard to call. Trimming removed 2 bases at V and 5 bases at J, with 15 bases between. CDR1 is MNHEY and CDR2 is SMNVEV in the germline V gene (reference sequence). The CDR3 has 15 residues. The CDR3 loop is CASSLAGGGDTEAFF. The CDR3 DNA is TGTGCCAGCAGTTTAGCCGGTGGCGGGGATACTGAAGCTTTCTTT.

Comment on this clone: Within the sample, other DNA sequences also encode this same CDR3. This sequence joins TRBV27 and TRBJ2-7, with 9 bases identical to TRBD1. The V and J ends lost 3 bases and 0 bases, in that order; junction bases with no gene match: 0. The CDR3 length is 14 residues. Germline V gene sequence: CDR1 MNHEY, CDR2 SMNVEV (reference sequence). CDR3 sequence: CASSLGQGSYEQYF. The CDR3 bases are TGTGCCAGCAGTTTGGGACAGGGCTCCTACGAGCAGTACTTC.

The V gene is TRBV27, the J gene TRBJ2-3; 10 bases match TRBD2. Germline CDR1 is MNHEY and CDR2 is SMNVEV (reference sequence). V shed 1 base, J shed 2 bases, and the junction held 6 bases outside the gene matches. This CDR3 has 17 residues. The CDR3 bases are TGTGCCAGCAGTTTATTAGTAGCGGGAGGCGCCACAGATACGCAGTATTTT. Protein sequence: CASSLLVAGGATDTQYF.

The chain is built from TRBV4-1 and TRBJ2-5, with D maybe TRBD2 (7 bases). TRBJ2-7 explains the end of the DNA better; the J call may be wrong. The CDR3 has 20 residues. Germline CDR1 is MGHRA and CDR2 is YSYEKL. In nucleotides, the CDR3 is TGCGCCAGCAGCCAAAGCCGACAGGCCGAAGGAGGCGGGAGATCCTACGAGCAGTACTTC. Amino acid sequence: CASSQSRQAEGGGRSYEQYF.